This T cell receptor beta chain originates from a study of cytomegalovirus exposure and HLA in healthy donors. Primers included in the PCR were 60 Vbeta and 13 Jbeta primers. TCRdb's copy holds only in-frame clones and misses some; the assay was immunoSEQ multiplex PCR. The sample contains about 190,000 clones, over 70% of which appear only once. Sequencing was done on a sample of PBMCs. This receptor was identified in a young man in good health and CMV-seronegative.

The CDR3 DNA sequence: TGTGCCAGCTCAGATTCAGGTTTAGTGTCCTACGAGCAGTACTTC. Its protein is CASSDSGLVSYEQYF. The rearrangement links TRBV18 to TRBJ2-7; D not resolved. The CDR3 loop spans 15 amino acids. Germline CDR1 KGHSH, CDR2 LQKENI. V lost 5 bases to trimming and J lost 1 base, with 15 bases between them.